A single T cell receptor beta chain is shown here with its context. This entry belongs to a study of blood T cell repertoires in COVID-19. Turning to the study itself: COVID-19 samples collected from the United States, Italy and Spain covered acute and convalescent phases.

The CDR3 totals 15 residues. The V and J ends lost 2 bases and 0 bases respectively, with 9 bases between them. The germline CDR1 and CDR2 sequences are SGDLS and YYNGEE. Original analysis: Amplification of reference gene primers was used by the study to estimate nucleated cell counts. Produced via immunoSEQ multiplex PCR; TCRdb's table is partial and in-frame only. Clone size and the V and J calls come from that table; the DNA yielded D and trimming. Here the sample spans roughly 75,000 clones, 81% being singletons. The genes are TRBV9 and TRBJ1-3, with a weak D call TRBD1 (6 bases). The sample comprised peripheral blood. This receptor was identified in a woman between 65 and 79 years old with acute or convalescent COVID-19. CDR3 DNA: TGTGCCAGCAGCGTTGGACAGACCTCTGGAAACACCATATATTTT. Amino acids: CASSVGQTSGNTIYF.